A selection of T cell receptor beta chains follows, all from one sample in a study of CD8 T cells in ankylosing spondylitis. One entry per CDR3 protein results from TCRdb running MiXCR on the 5' RACE reads. Found here are 650,000 to 800,000 distinct CDR3 sequences, under 20% of them singletons; the top ten hold around 20%. Material: blood, either unsorted or a sorted T cell fraction (not recorded which). All receptors come from a male donor with ankylosing spondylitis. Both conserved end residues are part of each CDR3. Fields, in order: D gene, J gene, clone size, V gene, CDR3 protein, CDR3 DNA. A D gene is named only where the DNA matches it firmly. Only part of the rows carry a size: once, few, many, or a class if the clone is expanded.

TRBD2	TRBJ2-4	-	TRBV6-1	CASSEVSGLAGGNIQYF	TGTGCCAGCAGTGAAGTTTCAGGGCTAGCGGGTGGAAACATTCAGTACTTC
-	TRBJ2-7	few	TRBV20-1	CSARVQASGYEQYF	TGCAGTGCTAGAGTACAGGCTTCAGGCTACGAGCAGTACTTC
-	TRBJ1-2	many	TRBV5-1	CASSLDRDGYGYTF	TGCGCCAGCAGCTTGGACAGGGATGGCTATGGCTACACCTTC
-	TRBJ2-3	-	TRBV10-3	CAISLQAGTDTQYF	TGTGCCATCAGCCTCCAGGCTGGAACCGATACGCAGTATTTT
TRBD2	TRBJ2-7	-	TRBV9	CASSPRTSLSYEQYF	TGTGCCAGCAGCCCCCGGACTAGCCTCTCCTACGAGCAGTACTTC
-	TRBJ1-1	-	TRBV20-1	CSATRNTEAFF	TGCAGTGCGACAAGGAACACTGAAGCTTTCTTT
-	TRBJ2-7	-	TRBV28	CASSSRRRGLGNF	TGTGCCAGCAGTTCCCGGAGGAGGGGGCTGGGTAACTTC
-	TRBJ2-3	few	TRBV7-9	CASSSHGDRTDTQYF	TGTGCCAGCAGCTCCCACGGGGACCGCACAGATACGCAGTATTTT
-	TRBJ1-1	many	TRBV12-3/TRBV12-4	CASSLRQGRAEAFF	TGTGCCAGCAGTTTACGGCAGGGTCGGGCTGAAGCTTTCTTT
-	TRBJ2-3	many	TRBV6-4	CASSDGIGTDTQYF	TGTGCCAGCAGTGACGGCATTGGCACAGATACGCAGTATTTT
TRBD1	TRBJ2-5	-	TRBV15	CATSRDPGQRETQYF	TGTGCCACCAGCAGAGACCCGGGACAGCGAGAGACCCAGTACTTC
TRBD2	TRBJ2-3	few	TRBV11-2	CASSLERIAGDGDTQYF	TGTGCCAGCAGCTTAGAGCGGATAGCGGGAGACGGGGATACGCAGTATTTT
-	TRBJ1-1	-	TRBV12-3/TRBV12-4	CASSSEITEAFF	TGTGCCAGCAGTTCCGAAATCACTGAAGCTTTCTTT
-	TRBJ2-1	few	TRBV11-2	CASSRKTSSYNEQFF	TGTGCCAGCAGCCGTAAAACGAGCTCCTACAATGAGCAGTTCTTC
TRBD1	TRBJ2-5	-	TRBV5-1	CASSPRGFPQETQYF	TGCGCCAGCAGCCCCAGGGGGTTCCCTCAAGAGACCCAGTACTTC
-	TRBJ2-3	-	TRBV7-7	CASSLTDGGTDTQYF	TGTGCTAGCAGCTTAACGGACGGAGGCACAGATACGCAGTATTTT
TRBD1	TRBJ2-5	-	TRBV27	CASSFTMDREVRETQYF	TGTGCCAGCAGTTTTACTATGGACAGGGAGGTGCGTGAGACCCAGTACTTC
TRBD2	TRBJ2-3	few	TRBV27	CASRPRTSGPTDTQYF	TGTGCCAGCAGACCCCGGACTAGCGGCCCCACAGATACGCAGTATTTT
-	TRBJ1-2	-	TRBV7-9	CASSLAPGHGNYGYTF	TGTGCCAGCAGCTTAGCACCGGGACACGGTAACTATGGCTACACCTTC
-	TRBJ2-7	-	TRBV7-9	CASSPIRVSPYEQYF	TGTGCCAGCAGCCCCATCAGGGTTTCTCCCTACGAGCAGTACTTC
-	TRBJ2-1	-	TRBV2	CASSEWSGYNEQFF	TGTGCCAGCAGTGAATGGTCAGGCTACAATGAGCAGTTCTTC
TRBD2	TRBJ2-5	-	TRBV7-9	CASSFPVAGEETQYF	TGTGCCAGCAGCTTTCCTGTTGCGGGAGAGGAGACCCAGTACTTC
-	TRBJ2-7	-	TRBV20-1	CSAHREPPYEQYF	TGCAGTGCCCACAGGGAGCCTCCCTACGAGCAGTACTTC
-	TRBJ2-7	-	TRBV9	CASSVGLATSDEQYF	TGTGCCAGCAGCGTCGGCCTAGCGACCTCCGACGAGCAGTACTTC
-	TRBJ1-1	few	TRBV6-5	CASSYFTGSSATFF	TGTGCCAGCAGTTACTTCACAGGGTCCTCGGCGACTTTCTTT
-	TRBJ2-1	few	TRBV12-3/TRBV12-4	CATQASGYYNEQFF	TGTGCCACCCAAGCCAGCGGGTATTACAATGAGCAGTTCTTC
-	TRBJ1-2	-	TRBV20-1	CSAPRLETTANYGYTF	TGCAGTGCTCCCCGCCTCGAGACGACGGCTAACTATGGCTACACCTTC
-	TRBJ2-3	once	TRBV2	CASSEVPQGTQYF	TGTGCCAGCAGTGAAGTCCCACAGGGCACGCAGTATTTT
-	TRBJ2-1	few	TRBV11-2	CASSLDGGYSWLTYNEQFF	TGTGCCAGCAGCTTAGACGGAGGGTACTCCTGGTTGACCTACAATGAGCAGTTCTTC
-	TRBJ1-2	-	TRBV5-6	CASSSTGGAYYGYTF	TGTGCCAGCAGCTCCACGGGGGGCGCCTACTATGGCTACACCTTC
-	TRBJ2-3	-	TRBV10-1	CASPLTDTQYF	TGCGCCAGCCCCTTAACAGATACGCAGTATTTT
TRBD2	TRBJ2-5	-	TRBV7-9	CAGSGRKETQYF	TGTGCGGGCAGCGGGAGAAAAGAGACCCAGTACTTC
-	TRBJ2-5	-	TRBV7-8	CASSLGAGSEETQYF	TGTGCCAGCAGCTTAGGGGCAGGATCCGAAGAGACCCAGTACTTC
TRBD1	TRBJ1-4	few	TRBV5-1	CASSPGTGGSREKLFF	TGCGCCAGCAGCCCAGGGACAGGGGGCTCGCGTGAAAAACTGTTTTTT
-	TRBJ2-3	few	TRBV6-1	CASRISGLGSFTDTQYF	TGTGCCAGCAGGATTTCAGGACTTGGCAGCTTCACAGATACGCAGTATTTT
-	TRBJ2-5	-	TRBV6-1	CASSILDTYQETQYF	-
-	TRBJ2-1	-	TRBV7-3	CASSLKGGVGYNEQFF	TGTGCCAGCAGCTTAAAGGGCGGAGTGGGTTACAATGAGCAGTTCTTC
TRBD1	TRBJ1-3	-	TRBV12-3/TRBV12-4	CAGRQGLLNTIYF	TGTGCCGGCCGACAGGGGCTTTTAAACACCATATATTTT
-	TRBJ2-7	-	TRBV5-1	CASSSTLLEGSYEQYF	TGCGCCAGCAGCTCCACCCTGTTAGAGGGTTCCTACGAGCAGTACTTC